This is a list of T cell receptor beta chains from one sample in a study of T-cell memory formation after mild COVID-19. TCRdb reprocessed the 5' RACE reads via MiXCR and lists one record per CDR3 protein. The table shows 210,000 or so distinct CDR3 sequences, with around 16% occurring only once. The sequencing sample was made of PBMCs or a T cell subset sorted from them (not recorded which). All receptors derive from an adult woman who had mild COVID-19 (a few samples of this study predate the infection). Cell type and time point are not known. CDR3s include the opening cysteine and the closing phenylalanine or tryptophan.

CASSSHRNNQPQHF TRBJ1-5 TRBV12-3/TRBV12-4
CASSQISFSGANVLTF TRBJ2-6 TRBV3-1
CSVEARGASYGYTF TRBJ1-2 TRBV29-1
CASSLPRLASTDTQYF TRBJ2-3 TRBV3-1
CASRKRGSTDTQYF TRBJ2-3 TRBV5-6
CSARVITGTDTQYF TRBJ2-3 TRBV20-1
CASSQGWTSGRGEQFF TRBJ2-1 TRBV4-3
CASSVVGSSYEQYF TRBJ2-7 TRBV9
CASSLRGVEGYTF TRBJ1-2 TRBV7-9
CASSQFGGRIYYGYTF TRBJ1-2 TRBV4-2
CATSDLGTEVRDEQFF TRBJ2-1 TRBV24-1
CASQEVGTGELFF TRBJ2-2 TRBV7-7
CASSLRGSSDTQYF TRBJ2-3 TRBV7-2
CASSLVGGQPQHF TRBJ1-5 TRBV7-6
CAWSVFGTVSEKLFF TRBJ1-4 TRBV30
CASRQGGGTSGYEQYF TRBJ2-7 TRBV12-3/TRBV12-4
CAISRDETGSYEQYF TRBJ2-7 TRBV10-3